This is a list of T cell receptor beta chains from one sample in a study of blood T cell repertoires in COVID-19. The data were produced by immunoSEQ multiplex PCR, yet TCRdb's version contains in-frame clones alone and is incomplete. The table has 400,000 to 550,000 clones, 70% to 90% seen once; the top ten hold nearly 2%. Sequenced material: PBMCs or T cells enriched from blood (not recorded which). The receptors derive from a woman aged 18 to 35 with acute COVID-19. Each CDR3 is given with its conserved first and last residue. The order of the fields is D gene, V gene, CDR3 length, J gene, clone size, CDR3 protein, CDR3 DNA. The D gene is left open where the match is weak. Clone size is stated in some rows and not others, as once, few, many or a class when expanded.

.	TRBV7-6	15	TRBJ2-3	.	CASSLGVGVTDTQYF	TGTGCCAGCAGCTTAGGGGTGGGAGTCACAGATACGCAGTATTTT
TRBD1	TRBV15	13	TRBJ2-7	few	CATGRDRGYEQYF	TGTGCCACCGGCCGGGACAGGGGCTACGAGCAGTACTTC
.	TRBV7-9	15	TRBJ2-2	.	CASRTQGSGTGELFF	TGTGCCAGCAGGACACAGGGATCGGGCACCGGGGAGCTGTTTTTT
TRBD2	TRBV5-6	13	TRBJ2-2	once	CASTSGVPGELFF	TGTGCAAGTACTAGCGGGGTCCCCGGGGAGCTGTTTTTT
TRBD1	TRBV2	13	TRBJ1-4	.	CASRQGLNEKLFF	TGTGCCAGCAGACAGGGGCTTAATGAAAAACTGTTTTTT
TRBD1	TRBV29-1	12	TRBJ2-7	.	CSGTGSSYEQYF	TGCAGCGGGACAGGGAGCTCCTACGAGCAGTACTTC
.	TRBV7-9	15	TRBJ1-3	.	CASSSEAAAGNTIYF	TGTGCCAGCAGCTCCGAGGCAGCCGCTGGAAACACCATATATTTT
.	TRBV12-5	13	TRBJ2-3	.	CASGSLSPSLQYF	TGTGCTAGTGGTTCCCTTTCTCCCTCTCTGCAGTATTTT
TRBD1	TRBV19	16	TRBJ1-2	.	CASSIGAGQGNRGYTF	TGTGCCAGTAGTATTGGGGCGGGACAGGGGAATCGTGGCTACACCTTC
.	TRBV7-9	15	TRBJ2-7	.	CASSLGGASPYEQYF	TGTGCCAGCAGCCTTGGAGGAGCCTCGCCCTACGAGCAGTACTTC
.	TRBV3-1/TRBV3-2	14	TRBJ1-3	few	CASSRGQFGNTIYF	TGTGCCAGCAGCCGCGGGCAGTTTGGAAACACCATATATTTT
.	TRBV18	15	TRBJ1-4	.	CASSPFFQGNEKLFF	TGTGCCAGCTCACCATTCTTTCAGGGAAATGAAAAACTGTTTTTT
TRBD2	TRBV29-1	15	TRBJ2-1	.	CSVEVSSSGRWEQFF	TGCAGCGTTGAAGTGTCTTCCAGCGGGAGGTGGGAGCAGTTCTTC
.	TRBV2	14	TRBJ1-5	.	CASSEWGGNQPQHF	TGTGCCAGCAGTGAATGGGGGGGAAATCAGCCCCAGCATTTT
TRBD2	TRBV27	14	TRBJ2-7	.	CASSSPGTSGEQYF	TGTGCCAGCAGTTCACCAGGGACTAGCGGAGAACAGTACTTC
TRBD1	TRBV5-1	15	TRBJ1-5	.	CASSLSGGRNQPQHF	TGCGCCAGCAGCTTATCAGGGGGCAGGAATCAGCCCCAGCATTTT
.	TRBV11-2	16	TRBJ1-2	.	CASSLAKVQGKGGYTF	TGTGCCAGCAGCTTAGCGAAAGTACAGGGCAAGGGTGGCTACACCTTC
.	TRBV3-1/TRBV3-2	12	TRBJ1-1	.	CASSLGPTEAFF	TGTGCCAGCAGTTTGGGGCCCACTGAAGCTTTCTTT
.	TRBV5-1	14	TRBJ1-5	.	CASSLGQTNQPQHF	TGCGCCAGCAGCCTTGGACAGACCAATCAGCCCCAGCATTTT
.	TRBV28	17	TRBJ2-2	.	CASSFNWEILPTGELFF	TGTGCCAGCAGTTTCAACTGGGAGATCCTTCCCACCGGGGAGCTGTTTTTT
TRBD2	TRBV28	15	TRBJ2-3	.	CASRSGTSFPDTQYF	TGTGCCAGCAGATCCGGGACTAGCTTCCCAGATACGCAGTATTTT
.	TRBV19	14	TRBJ1-2	.	CASTRERSQGGYTF	TGTGCCAGTACGAGGGAGCGCTCCCAAGGCGGCTACACCTTC
.	TRBV5-4	14	TRBJ2-5	.	CASSPTLITETQYF	TGTGCCAGCAGCCCAACTCTAATTACAGAGACCCAGTACTTC
.	TRBV28	13	TRBJ2-1	.	CASSLKLQEPMFF	TGTGCCAGCAGTTTAAAACTACAAGAGCCCATGTTCTTC
TRBD2	TRBV10-1	15	TRBJ2-3	.	CASSELAGFRNTQYF	TGCGCCAGCAGTGAACTAGCGGGATTTAGGAATACGCAGTATTTT
TRBD2	TRBV2	18	TRBJ2-2	.	CASTTEGLAGEDTGELFF	TGTGCCAGCACCACGGAGGGACTAGCGGGAGAAGACACCGGGGAGCTGTTTTTT
TRBD1	TRBV12-3/TRBV12-4	13	TRBJ2-7	.	CASGGTGIREQYF	TGTGCCAGCGGGGGGACAGGGATCAGGGAGCAGTACTTC
.	TRBV21-1	13	TRBJ2-7	.	CASSKDNSYEQYF	TGTGCCAGCAGCAAGGACAACTCCTACGAGCAGTACTTC
TRBD1	TRBV29-1	16	TRBJ1-3	.	CSGAGLQGASGNTIYF	TGCAGCGGGGCCGGGTTACAGGGGGCGTCTGGAAACACCATATATTTT
.	TRBV9	14	TRBJ2-5	.	CASSVEDFQETQYF	TGTGCCAGCAGCGTAGAGGACTTTCAAGAGACCCAGTACTTC
.	TRBV7-2	14	TRBJ1-6	.	CASSLAGSNSPLHF	TGTGCCAGCAGCTTAGCGGGCAGCAATTCACCCCTCCACTTT
TRBD1	TRBV5-1	14	TRBJ1-2	.	CASSFEGAGYGYTF	TGCGCCAGCAGCTTTGAGGGGGCAGGCTATGGCTACACCTTC